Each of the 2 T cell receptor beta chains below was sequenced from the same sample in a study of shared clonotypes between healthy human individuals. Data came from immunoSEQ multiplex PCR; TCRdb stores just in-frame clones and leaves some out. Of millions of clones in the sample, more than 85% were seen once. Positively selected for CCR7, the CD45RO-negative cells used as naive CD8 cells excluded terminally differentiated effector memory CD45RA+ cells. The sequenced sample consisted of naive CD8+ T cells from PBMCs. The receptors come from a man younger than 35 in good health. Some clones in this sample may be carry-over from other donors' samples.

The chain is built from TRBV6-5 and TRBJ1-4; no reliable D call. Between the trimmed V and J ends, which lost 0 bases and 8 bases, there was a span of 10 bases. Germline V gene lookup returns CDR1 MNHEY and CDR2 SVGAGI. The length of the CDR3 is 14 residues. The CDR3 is CASSYSRIVEKLFF. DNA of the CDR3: TGTGCCAGCAGTTACTCACGCATTGTAGAAAAACTGTTTTTT.

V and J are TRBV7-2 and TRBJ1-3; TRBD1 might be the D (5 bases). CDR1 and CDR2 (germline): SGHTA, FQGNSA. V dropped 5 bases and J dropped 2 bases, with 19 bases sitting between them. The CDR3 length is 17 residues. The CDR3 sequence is CASSPYSRGGPGNTIYF. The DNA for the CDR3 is TGTGCCAGCAGCCCCTACTCACGGGGCGGGCCTGGAAACACCATATATTTT.